These 18 T cell receptor beta chains originate from one sample sequenced in a study of graft-versus-host responses after intestinal transplantation. The table came from immunoSEQ multiplex PCR; TCRdb's copy has only in-frame clones and leaves some out. Of 35,000 to 40,000 clones in the sample, roughly nine tenths were seen once. The authors processed graft tissue to release intraepithelial and lamina propria lymphocytes. Sequenced here: ileum tissue, sampled 200 to 210 days after intestinal transplant. Source of these receptors: a human patient who received an intestinal transplant, so some T cells may come from the graft donor.

This clone has a single count. This sequence joins TRBV7-9 and TRBJ1-1; possibly TRBD1 for D (6 bases). This CDR3 has 14 residues. Trimming pared 1 base from V and 4 bases from J, leaving 10 bases between. Germline CDR1 SEHNR, CDR2 FQNEAQ (reference sequence). The CDR3 sequence: CASSLVGRGTEAFF. The DNA for the CDR3 is TGTGCCAGCAGCTTAGTAGGCAGGGGCACTGAAGCTTTCTTT.

The rearrangement uses TRBV6-6 and TRBJ1-1, with D unclear. The CDR3 runs to 10 residues. Trimming pared 8 bases from V and 5 bases from J, leaving 6 bases between. CDR1 and CDR2 from the germline V gene are MNHNY and SVGAGI (reference sequence). CDR3 in amino acids: CASRETEAFF. The CDR3 DNA sequence: TGTGCCAGCCGGGAGACTGAAGCTTTCTTT.

The rearrangement uses TRBV28 and TRBJ1-5, with D tentatively TRBD1 (6 bases). The CDR3 contains 16 residues. In germline, CDR1 is MDHEN, CDR2 SYDVKM. With 2 bases removed from V and 2 bases from J, the gap between germline ends came to 13 bases. The CDR3 coding sequence is TGTGCCAGCAGTTTAAGGGGGAGGGGAGGCAATCAGCCCCAGCATTTT. Its translation is CASSLRGRGGNQPQHF.

This clone was found once. The chain employs TRBV25-1 and TRBJ2-7; no definite D call. CDR1 and CDR2 (germline): MGHDK, SYGVNS. The CDR3 sequence is 14 residues long. Trimming pared 7 bases from V and 3 bases from J, leaving 16 bases between. CDR3 region: CASTPPPRIYEQYF. The DNA for the CDR3 is TGTGCCAGCACCCCGCCCCCACGGATCTACGAGCAGTACTTC.

This chain links TRBV5-8 with TRBJ2-3, with 12 bases that match TRBD2. This CDR3 region has 19 residues. Germline CDR1 SGHTS, CDR2 YDEGEE. The J segment lost 0 bases and the V segment lost 2 bases, leaving 10 bases of the junction unmatched. The CDR3 sequence: CASSFVKTSGSRSTDTQYF. In DNA form, the CDR3 reads TGTGCCAGCAGCTTCGTCAAGACTAGCGGGAGTCGGAGCACAGATACGCAGTATTTT.

This sequence joins TRBV19 and TRBJ2-7; 7 bases are a match to TRBD2. V shed 4 bases, J shed 3 bases, and the junction held 3 bases outside the gene matches. The germline CDR1 and CDR2 sequences are LNHDA and SQIVND (reference sequence). This CDR3 has 13 amino acids. CDR3 residues: CASSSGTNYEQYF. The CDR3 DNA reads as TGTGCCAGTAGTAGCGGGACTAACTACGAGCAGTACTTC. Filled out from reference TRBV19 and TRBJ2-7, the complete variable domain reads DGGITQSPKYLFRKEGQNVTLSCEQNLNHDAMYWYRQDPGQGLRLIYYSQIVNDFQKGDIAEGYSVSREKKESFPLTVTSAQKNPTAFYLCASSSGTNYEQYFGPGTRLTVT.

The chain combines TRBV10-3 with TRBJ1-2; a possible D gene is TRBD1 (6 bases). Germline V gives CDR1 ENHRY, CDR2 SYGVKD. Trimming took off 4 bases at V and 8 bases at J, with 17 bases between the two ends. The CDR3 contains 14 residues. The CDR3 DNA follows: TGTGCCATCAGTGGAGTCAGGGGAGGAGAAGGCTACACCTTC. Amino acids: CAISGVRGGEGYTF.

This rearrangement joins TRBV21-1 to TRBJ1-5. TRBV21-1 is a listed pseudogene. This CDR3 contains 18 residues. The chain's CDR3 is CASSNFPEGSHSNQPQHF. The CDR3 nucleotides read TGTGCCAGCAGCAACTTCCCAGAGGGGTCCCATAGCAATCAGCCCCAGCATTTT.

The DNA of the CDR3 is TGTGCCAGCTCACCACCGGACGGAACCATCGAGCAGTACTTC. Translated, it gives CASSPPDGTIEQYF. This chain joins TRBV18 and TRBJ2-7, with unresolved D. The CDR3 consists of 14 residues. From germline, CDR1 is KGHSH and CDR2 LQKENI. The germline V and J ends were trimmed by 0 bases and 6 bases, with 12 bases remaining between them. Full variable domain (remainder filled in from reference TRBV18 and TRBJ2-7): NAGVMQNPRHLVRRRGQEARLRCSPMKGHSHVYWYRQLPEEGLKFMVYLQKENIIDESGMPKERFSAEFPKEGPSILRIQQVVRGDSAAYFCASSPPDGTIEQYFGPGTRLTVT.

Worth noting for this clone: Mismatch with germline at one junction end may stem from a read error. This rearrangement joins TRBV15 to TRBJ2-2; 9 nucleotides align to TRBD1. Germline assignment: CDR1 LNHNV and CDR2 YYDKDF (reference sequence). This CDR3 contains 15 residues. CDR3 protein: CATSGDRGSTGELFF. The CDR3 DNA is TGTGCCACCAGCGGAGACAGGGGGAGTACCGGGGAGCTGTTTTTT. Full variable domain (rest looked up from reference TRBV15 and TRBJ2-2): DAMVIQNPRYQVTQFGKPVTLSCSQTLNHNVMYWYQQKSSQAPKLLFHYYDKDFNNEADTPDNFQSRRPNTSFCFLDIRSPGLGDTAMYLCATSGDRGSTGELFFGEGSRLTVL.

The chain combines TRBV14 with TRBJ1-1; D is undetermined. The germline V gene encodes CDR1 SGHDN and CDR2 FVKESK. The CDR3 runs to 15 residues. Trimming took off 3 bases at V and 4 bases at J, with 15 bases between the two ends. The CDR3 DNA follows: TGTGCCAGCAGCCAGCAAATGAGTTGGATCACTGAAGCTTTCTTT. Translated: CASSQQMSWITEAFF. The variable domain in full, with the rest retrieved from reference TRBV14 and TRBJ1-1, is EAGVTQFPSHSVIEKGQTVTLRCDPISGHDNLYWYRRVMGKEIKFLLHFVKESKQDESGMPNNRFLAERTGGTYSTLKVQPAELEDSGVYFCASSQQMSWITEAFFGQGTRLTVV.

The rearrangement links TRBV2 to TRBJ2-1; maybe TRBD2 (5 bases). V was trimmed by 3 bases and J by 2 bases, leaving 8 bases between them. The CDR3 consists of 14 residues. Germline V gene data show CDR1 as SNHLY and CDR2 as FYNNEI. The DNA of the CDR3 is TGTGCCAGCAGTGAGAGTAGCGCCTACAATGAGCAGTTCTTC. This translates into CASSESSAYNEQFF.

The chain joins TRBV10-3 to TRBJ1-4; 10 bases agree with TRBD1. V shed 10 bases and J 6 bases; nucleotides not matched to a gene: 11. Germline CDR1 is ENHRY and CDR2 is SYGVKD. The CDR3 consists of 15 residues. The CDR3 DNA is TGTGCCACCGGGGAGTGGGACAGGGGACATGAAAAACTGTTTTTT. As protein: CATGEWDRGHEKLFF.

This clone was counted only a few times. J is TRBJ2-3 and V is TRBV19; no definite D call. The CDR3 loop spans 14 amino acids. Trimming left V 6 bases short and J 4 bases short, with 14 bases between. Germline V gene lookup returns CDR1 LNHDA and CDR2 SQIVND (reference sequence). The CDR3 is CASRPAFVADTQYF. CDR3 nucleotide sequence: TGTGCCAGTAGACCCGCCTTTGTGGCAGATACGCAGTATTTT. The complete variable domain, with remaining parts taken from reference TRBV19 and TRBJ2-3, reads DGGITQSPKYLFRKEGQNVTLSCEQNLNHDAMYWYRQDPGQGLRLIYYSQIVNDFQKGDIAEGYSVSREKKESFPLTVTSAQKNPTAFYLCASRPAFVADTQYFGPGTRLTVL.

The chain couples TRBV4-1 to TRBJ2-1; perhaps TRBD1 as D (6 bases). With 1 base removed from V and 8 bases from J, the gap between germline ends came to 9 bases. The CDR3 spans 13 residues. Germline CDR1 MGHRA, CDR2 YSYEKL. The CDR3 sequence: CASSQGQGYEQFF. The CDR3 nucleotides are TGCGCCAGCAGCCAAGGCCAGGGGTATGAGCAGTTCTTC.

V is TRBV5-1 and J is TRBJ2-2, with 9 bases that match TRBD2. Trimming took 2 bases from V and 5 from J; bases not matched to a gene: 4. There are 15 residues in the CDR3. CDR1 SGHRS and CDR2 YFSETQ come from the germline V gene. The CDR3 region is CASSFIAGATGELFF. In nucleotides, the CDR3 is TGCGCCAGCAGCTTCATAGCGGGGGCGACCGGGGAGCTGTTTTTT.

The chain is built from TRBV7-9 and TRBJ2-7; 7 bases agree with TRBD1. Looked up from germline, CDR1 is SEHNR and CDR2 is FQNEAQ (reference sequence). Trimming removed 3 bases from V and 0 bases from J; junction bases left unmatched: 2. The CDR3 contains 14 residues. CDR3 nucleotide sequence: TGTGCCAGCAGCTTCCAGGGGGACTCCTACGAGCAGTACTTC. It translates to CASSFQGDSYEQYF.

The rearrangement joins TRBV11-2 to TRBJ2-1; maybe TRBD2 (5 bases). Germline values: CDR1 SGHAT, CDR2 FQNNGV. Trimming stripped 2 bases from V and 6 bases from J, with 14 bases between. CDR3 size: 15 residues. In nucleotides, the CDR3 is TGTGCCAGCAGCTTAATCAGCGGATCTCGCAATGAGCAGTTCTTC. It translates to CASSLISGSRNEQFF.